Following are 21 T cell receptor beta chains from one sample sequenced in a study of T cells in Graves' hyperthyroidism and ophthalmopathy. TCR beta CDR3 regions were amplified from RNA. In the first-round RT-PCR of the TCR CDR3, the HTBI primer set was used. MiXCR, applied by TCRdb to the multiplex PCR reads, yields one record per CDR3 protein. The sample includes around 35,000 distinct CDR3 sequences, approximately 52% of them seen just once. The sample was blood. Source of these receptors: a man in his forties or fifties with Graves' ophthalmopathy.

Here the CDR3 DNA reads TGTGCCAGCAGCGGGACTAGCGGGGGGGCCTCCTACAATGAGCAGTTCTTC. Translation gives CASSGTSGGASYNEQFF. This chain joins TRBV6-4 and TRBJ2-1; the match to TRBD2 covers 16 bases. This CDR3 contains 17 residues. With 6 bases clipped from V and 0 bases from J, the junction kept 2 bases outside the gene matches. Germline CDR1 reads MRHNA; CDR2 reads SNTAGT.

The CDR3 DNA sequence: TGTGCCAGCAGCTTAGAGAGACAGGGGAGAGGGAGTACTGAAGCTTTCTTT. This translates into CASSLERQGRGSTEAFF. This chain links TRBV7-8 with TRBJ1-1; the match to TRBD1 covers 8 bases. Germline CDR1 and CDR2: SGHVS and FQNEAQ. The V gene end was trimmed by 1 base and the J gene end by 5 bases; junction bases not matched to a gene: 12. This CDR3 is built from 17 residues.

By sample share, this clonotype is medium-sized. CDR3 residues: CASSAGLNSPLHF. Written as DNA, the CDR3 is TGTGCCAGCAGTGCAGGGCTCAATTCACCCCTCCACTTT. This sequence joins TRBV25-1 and TRBJ1-6; a possible D gene is TRBD1 (5 bases). Trimming cost V 4 bases and J 7 bases, with 8 bases left between them. CDR3 size: 13 residues. The germline V gene has CDR1 MGHDK and CDR2 SYGVNS.

This clonotype has a count of ten or more. The chain links TRBV12-3 or TRBV12-4 to TRBJ2-7, with 12 bases identical to TRBD1. This CDR3 spans 18 amino acids. Trimming at V came to 6 bases and at J to 2 bases, leaving 14 bases not matched to a gene. CDR3 sequence (DNA): TGTGCCAGCAGCCCTTGGGACAGGGGGCGTATTTCCCCCTACGAGCAGTACTTC. It translates to CASSPWDRGRISPYEQYF.

CDR3: CASSYQATRELFF. The CDR3 nucleotides read TGTGCCAGTAGTTACCAGGCCACACGGGAGCTGTTTTTT. The rearrangement uses TRBV19 and TRBJ2-2; D call uncertain. Per germline, CDR1 LNHDA and CDR2 SQIVND (reference sequence). With 5 bases removed from V and 9 bases from J, the gap between germline ends came to 13 bases. The CDR3 length is 13 residues.

This clonotype has at least ten counts. The CDR3 DNA reads as TGTGCCAGCATGCGACAGGGGTGGTATGGCTACACCTTC. Its translation is CASMRQGWYGYTF. The gene calls are TRBV12-3 or TRBV12-4 and TRBJ1-2; TRBD1 matches 8 bases. CDR3 size: 13 residues. V shed 7 bases and J 5 bases; nucleotides not matched to a gene: 6.

The chain couples TRBV9 to TRBJ1-4, with 10 bases lining up with TRBD1. J lost 8 bases, V lost 4 bases, and 8 bases had no gene match. The CDR3 is made up of 15 amino acids. Germline lookup yields CDR1 SGDLS and CDR2 YYNGEE. The CDR3 spells CASSPEGTGDEKLFF. CDR3 in DNA: TGTGCCAGCAGCCCCGAGGGGACAGGGGACGAAAAACTGTTTTTT. Variable domain in full (rest from reference TRBV9 and TRBJ1-4): DSGVTQTPKHLITATGQRVTLRCSPRSGDLSVYWYQQSLDQGLQFLIQYYNGEERAKGNILERFSAQQFPDLHSELNLSSLELGDSALYFCASSPEGTGDEKLFFGSGTQLSVL.

By sample share, this clonotype is medium-sized. The rearrangement links TRBV7-2 to TRBJ1-2; D remains ambiguous. Trimming removed 5 bases at V and 3 bases at J, with 10 bases between. In germline, CDR1 is SGHTA, CDR2 FQGNSA. The CDR3 contains 13 residues. This CDR3 is CASSKGSHYGYTF. DNA of the CDR3: TGTGCCAGCAGCAAAGGGTCCCACTATGGCTACACCTTC. The full variable domain, completed using reference TRBV7-2 and TRBJ1-2, is GAGVSQSPSNKVTEKGKDVELRCDPISGHTALYWYRQSLGQGLEFLIYFQGNSAPDKSGLPSDRFSAERTGGSVSTLTIQRTQQEDSAVYLCASSKGSHYGYTFGSGTRLTVV.

This clonotype was found many times. This chain links TRBV2 with TRBJ2-7; 10 nucleotides match TRBD2. Germline V CDR1 and CDR2: SNHLY, FYNNEI. The CDR3 runs to 15 residues. V gave up 6 bases and J gave up 4 bases; unmatched junction bases: 9. Here the CDR3 DNA reads TGTGCCAGCAGATCAAGCGGGAGGGCCGTTTACGAGCAGTACTTC. This codes for CASRSSGRAVYEQYF.

This clonotype was found many times. This chain joins TRBV7-8 and TRBJ2-3; tentatively, D is TRBD2 (5 bases). Trimming cost V 3 bases and J 1 base, with 14 bases left between them. Germline CDR1 SGHVS, CDR2 FQNEAQ. The CDR3 extends over 16 amino acids. In DNA form, the CDR3 reads TGTGCCAGCAGCTTTGGCCGGGGTCGGGGCACAGATACGCAGTATTTT. Amino acids: CASSFGRGRGTDTQYF.

Many counts were recorded for this clonotype. V usage is TRBV5-1 and J usage is TRBJ2-5, with 7 bases identical to TRBD1. Per germline, CDR1 SGHRS and CDR2 YFSETQ. The CDR3 runs to 17 residues. J was trimmed by 6 bases and V by 5 bases; bases with no gene match: 19. The CDR3 is CASRRPEGGEDGQTQYF. The CDR3 DNA is TGCGCCAGCAGACGGCCGGAAGGGGGCGAGGACGGGCAGACCCAGTACTTC.

The V call is TRBV15, the J call TRBJ2-7; the match to TRBD1 covers 7 bases. Trimming removed 3 bases from V and 6 bases from J; junction bases left unmatched: 8. Germline CDR1 and CDR2: LNHNV and YYDKDF (reference sequence). The CDR3 has 14 amino acids. The CDR3 protein is CATSRSVDRTEQYF. CDR3 DNA: TGTGCCACCAGCAGGAGTGTGGACAGGACCGAGCAGTACTTC.

This rearrangement joins TRBV9 to TRBJ2-1; 11 bases are a match to TRBD2. CDR1 is SGDLS, CDR2 YYNGEE, per germline. V lost 3 bases and J lost 7; bases outside the gene matches: 6. CDR3 length: 15 residues. CDR3 loop: CASSAVAGGQNEQFF. CDR3 sequence (DNA): TGTGCCAGCAGCGCGGTAGCGGGGGGGCAGAATGAGCAGTTCTTC.

This clonotype was seen at least ten times. The chain carries TRBV9 and TRBJ2-3, with 10 bases that match TRBD2. CDR3 length: 17 residues. Per germline, CDR1 SGDLS and CDR2 YYNGEE. The J segment lost 1 base and the V segment lost 0 bases, leaving 5 bases of the junction unmatched. The CDR3 protein is CASSVGSGGAGTDTQYF. CDR3 coding DNA: TGTGCCAGCAGCGTAGGAAGCGGGGGGGCCGGCACAGATACGCAGTATTTT.

A note on this clonotype: One end of the junction varies from germline; a read error may be responsible. This chain links TRBV5-1 with TRBJ1-2; D is unresolved. The CDR3 totals 13 residues. Germline CDR1 reads SGHRS; CDR2 reads YFSETQ. The CDR3 sequence: CASNLYTNYGYAF. CDR3 coding DNA: TGCGCCAGCAACTTGTATACAAACTATGGCTACGCCTTC.

This clonotype is labeled as medium-sized. This chain uses TRBV29-1 with TRBJ2-5, with 11 positions matching TRBD1. This CDR3 is 13 amino acids long. From germline, CDR1 is SQVTM and CDR2 ANQGSEA. Trimming took 6 bases from V and 4 from J; bases not matched to a gene: 4. CDR3 nucleotide sequence: TGCAGCGTCCCCGGACAGGGGGCAGAGACCCAGTACTTC. Protein product: CSVPGQGAETQYF.

At least ten counts were recorded for this clonotype. The chain links TRBV5-1 to TRBJ2-5; TRBD2 agrees at 8 bases. Germline assignment: CDR1 SGHRS and CDR2 YFSETQ. Unmatched junction bases numbered 6, after V lost 1 base and J lost 1 base. This CDR3 is built from 16 residues. This chain's CDR3 is CASSLMVGGAQETQYF. CDR3 nucleotides: TGCGCCAGCAGCTTGATGGTCGGGGGGGCCCAAGAGACCCAGTACTTC. The whole variable domain, remainder taken from reference TRBV5-1 and TRBJ2-5, is KAGVTQTPRYLIKTRGQQVTLSCSPISGHRSVSWYQQTPGQGLQFLFEYFSETQRNKGNFPGRFSGRQFSNSRSEMNVSTLELGDSALYLCASSLMVGGAQETQYFGPGTRLLVL.

The V call is TRBV20-1, the J call TRBJ2-5; 7 bases align to TRBD1. CDR1 and CDR2 from the germline V gene are DFQATT and SNEGSKA (reference sequence). The trim removed 1 base at V and 7 bases at J, leaving 6 bases unmatched. The CDR3 has 13 amino acids. The CDR3 region has the DNA TGCAGTGCTAGAGCTCAGGGGGTGGTGACCCAGTACTTC. This translates into CSARAQGVVTQYF.

The rearrangement joins TRBV2 to TRBJ1-1; D is unresolved. This CDR3 has 15 amino acids. V dropped 7 bases and J dropped 2 bases, with 17 bases sitting between them. Per germline, CDR1 SNHLY and CDR2 FYNNEI. The CDR3 here is CASIPGMRVNTEAFF. CDR3 coding DNA: TGTGCCAGCATCCCGGGGATGAGGGTTAACACTGAAGCTTTCTTT. Filled out from reference TRBV2 and TRBJ1-1, the complete variable domain reads EPEVTQTPSHQVTQMGQEVILRCVPISNHLYFYWYRQILGQKVEFLVSFYNNEISEKSEIFDDQFSVERPDGSNFTLKIRSTKLEDSAMYFCASIPGMRVNTEAFFGQGTRLTVV.

This clonotype appeared many times. The V and J genes are TRBV5-1 and TRBJ1-1, with no clear D. The CDR3 has 17 residues. V was pared by 3 bases and J by 0 bases, with 18 bases between. Looked up from germline, CDR1 is SGHRS and CDR2 is YFSETQ. CDR3 sequence reads: CASSSGSMADLNTEAFF. CDR3 DNA: TGCGCCAGCAGCTCCGGATCGATGGCAGACCTGAACACTGAAGCTTTCTTT.

Comments on this clonotype: A read error may produce the germline difference seen at one junction end. The chain employs TRBV5-6 and TRBJ2-7; D unresolved. CDR1 SGHDT and CDR2 YYEEEE come from the germline V gene. The CDR3 spans 13 residues. The CDR3 loop is CASSLWGGLERYF. The DNA of the CDR3 is TGCGCCAGCAGCTTATGGGGTGGGCTCGAGCGGTACTTC.